These T cell receptor beta chains were read from a single sample in a study of Ad26.COV2.S vaccination and SARS-CoV-2 variants. Clones were sequenced by immunoSEQ multiplex PCR, and TCRdb holds only the in-frame ones, with some missing. The repertoire consists of approximately 300,000 clones, with around four fifths occurring once and the leading ten covering about 2.1%. The starting material was peripheral blood, obtained in a trial of Ad26.COV2.S vaccine versus placebo. These receptor sequences come from a person aged 18-60 years who received the Ad26.COV2.S COVID-19 vaccine or a placebo. Both conserved end residues are part of each CDR3. The D gene is left open where the match is weak. Clone size is stated in some rows and not others, as once, few, many or a class when expanded.

j_call clone_size d_call v_call cdr3_nt cdr3_aa
TRBJ2-3 once - TRBV7-9 TGTGCCAGCAGCCCGCCCCGTGGGCGTAGCACAGATACGCAGTATTTT CASSPPRGRSTDTQYF
TRBJ1-4 - - TRBV18 TGTGCCAGCTCACCTCCGAATAATGAAAAACTGTTTTTT CASSPPNNEKLFF
TRBJ1-2 - - TRBV6-5 TGTGCCAGCGATCGTGGGGGGAAAGCTAACTATGGCTACACCTTC CASDRGGKANYGYTF
TRBJ1-3 - - TRBV14 TGTGCCAGCAGCTTAATTTCAGGGGATGGAAACACCATATATTTT CASSLISGDGNTIYF
TRBJ2-1 - TRBD1 TRBV5-6 TGTGCCAGCAGCTTGAAAAGACAGGGTTACAATGAGCAGTTCTTC CASSLKRQGYNEQFF
TRBJ1-4 - - TRBV18 TGTGCCAGCTCACCCCGCAGGGGAGATGAAAAACTGTTTTTT CASSPRRGDEKLFF
TRBJ1-2 - - TRBV2 TGTGCCAGCAGCGCTTCAGGGTCTAACTATGGCTACACCTTC CASSASGSNYGYTF
TRBJ1-2 - - TRBV12-5 TGTGCTAGTGGTTCTAAATTAAGGCCGGAGTTCCTTGGCGGCTACACCTTC CASGSKLRPEFLGGYTF
TRBJ2-2 - - TRBV4-1 TGCGCCAGCAGCGGGCAGGGCCGAGGGGAAACCGAGGGGCTGTTTTTT CASSGQGRGETEGLFF
TRBJ2-1 once TRBD1 TRBV29-1 TGCAGCGTTGAAGAAATGGGCAGGGGGCAATGGAATGAGCAGTTCTTC CSVEEMGRGQWNEQFF
TRBJ2-1 - - TRBV29-1 TGCAGCGTTGAAACCTGGGCCCTCGGAAGCTACAATGAGCAGTTCTTC CSVETWALGSYNEQFF
TRBJ1-1 - TRBD1 TRBV3-1/TRBV3-2 TGTGCCAGCAGCCGGGACAGACTTGAAGCTTTCTTT CASSRDRLEAFF
TRBJ1-6 - - TRBV19 TGTGCCAGTAGTATAGCAGGTTGGAATTCACCCCTCCACTTT CASSIAGWNSPLHF
TRBJ2-3 - - TRBV7-8 TGTGCCAGCAGCTTTAGCTTATCCCCAGATACGCAGTATTTT CASSFSLSPDTQYF
TRBJ1-5 - TRBD1 TRBV19 TGTGCCACTCTCCCCGGACAGGGGGCCTATCAGCCCCAGCATTTT CATLPGQGAYQPQHF
TRBJ1-2 few TRBD1 TRBV28 TGTGCCAGCAGTTTAGCCGGGACAGGGATTGGCTACACCTTC CASSLAGTGIGYTF
TRBJ2-3 - TRBD2 TRBV28 TGTGCCAGCAGTTTACAGCACGCGGGGGGCACAGATACGCAGTATTTT CASSLQHAGGTDTQYF
TRBJ1-5 - - TRBV5-6 TGTGCCAGCAGCGAAACCGGCCGGTTTCAGCCCCAGCATTTT CASSETGRFQPQHF
TRBJ2-3 - - TRBV28 TGTGCCAGCAGTTTGTCGGGGGACACGCAGTATTTT CASSLSGDTQYF
TRBJ2-3 - - TRBV29-1 TGCAGCGTGAAGGACCTGGCCACAGATACGCAGTATTTT CSVKDLATDTQYF
TRBJ1-3 - - TRBV9 TGTGCCAGCAGCCTAGCCGGCGACCTCTCTGGAAACACCATATATTTT CASSLAGDLSGNTIYF
TRBJ2-3 once - TRBV6-5 TGTGCCAGCAGGCTGAGGGTTGGCACAGATACGCAGTATTTT CASRLRVGTDTQYF
TRBJ2-7 - TRBD1 TRBV5-6 TGTGCCAGCAGCATCGGACAGGTTGCACACTTC CASSIGQVAHF
TRBJ1-3 - TRBD1 TRBV9 TGTGCCAGCAGCCCTGTGTCGACAGGGTCTGGAAACACCATATATTTT CASSPVSTGSGNTIYF
TRBJ1-1 - - TRBV28 TGTGCCAGCACCTGGGGGGGCTTCAACACTGAAGCTTTCTTT CASTWGGFNTEAFF
TRBJ2-1 - - TRBV19 TGTGCCAGTAGTTTTGAGAATTCGTACAATGAGCAGTTCTTC CASSFENSYNEQFF
TRBJ2-7 - - TRBV7-8 TGTGCCAGCAGCTTAGGCACGCGAACCTACGAGCAGTACTTC CASSLGTRTYEQYF
TRBJ2-7 - - TRBV29-1 TGCAGCGTTGAAGACCCCAGGGTGGCGGAGCAGTACTTC CSVEDPRVAEQYF
TRBJ2-7 - TRBD1 TRBV28 TGTGCCAGCAGTCCCGGGACAGGGACCTACGAGCAGTACTTC CASSPGTGTYEQYF
TRBJ1-5 - - TRBV21-1 TGTGCCAGCCGAACAGGGGAGGGGCAGCCCCAGCATTTT CASRTGEGQPQHF
TRBJ2-3 - - TRBV9 TGTGCCAGCAGCTCCGGGACACGGGCCACAGATACGCAGTATTTT CASSSGTRATDTQYF
TRBJ2-3 - TRBD1 TRBV18 TGTGCCAGCTCACCGACAGGGGCCACAGATACGCAGTATTTT CASSPTGATDTQYF
TRBJ2-3 few TRBD1 TRBV5-5 TGTGCCAGCAGCTTGGATGTGGCAGGGGGTTCGACAGATACGCAGTATTTT CASSLDVAGGSTDTQYF
TRBJ1-1 - TRBD1 TRBV6-4 TGTGCCAGCAGTGAACTGGGACAGGGGTTGACTGAAGCTTTCTTT CASSELGQGLTEAFF
TRBJ2-4 once TRBD1 TRBV5-4 TGTGCCAGCAGCCCAGGTGGGACAGATAAAAACATTCAGTACTTC CASSPGGTDKNIQYF
TRBJ2-7 - - TRBV7-6 TGTGCCAGCAGCTTAGAACAGGGTCGCACCTACGAGCAGTACTTC CASSLEQGRTYEQYF
TRBJ1-3 once - TRBV11-2 TGTGCCAGCAGAAACAGGGTCTCTGGAAACACCATATATTTT CASRNRVSGNTIYF
TRBJ1-5 - - TRBV6-1 TGTGCCAGCAGTGAAGCGGAACTGGTCCCTCAGCCCCAGCATTTT CASSEAELVPQPQHF
TRBJ1-2 - TRBD1 TRBV19 TGTGCCAGTAGTATAGAGACAGGGGGCGGATGGAGCGGCTACACCTTC CASSIETGGGWSGYTF